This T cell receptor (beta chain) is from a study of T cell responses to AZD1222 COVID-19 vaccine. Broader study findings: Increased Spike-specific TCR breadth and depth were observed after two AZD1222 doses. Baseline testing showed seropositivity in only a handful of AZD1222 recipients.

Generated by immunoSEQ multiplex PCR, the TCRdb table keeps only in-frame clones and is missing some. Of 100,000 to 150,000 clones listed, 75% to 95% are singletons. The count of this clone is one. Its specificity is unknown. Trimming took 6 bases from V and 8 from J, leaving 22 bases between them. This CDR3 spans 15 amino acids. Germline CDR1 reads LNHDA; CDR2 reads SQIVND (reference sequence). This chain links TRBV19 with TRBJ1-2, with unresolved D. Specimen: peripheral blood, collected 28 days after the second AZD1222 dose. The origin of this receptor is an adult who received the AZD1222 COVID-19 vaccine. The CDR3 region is CASSPAREAARGYTF. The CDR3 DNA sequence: TGTGCCAGTAGCCCAGCACGGGAGGCAGCGCGGGGCTACACCTTC.